This T cell receptor beta chain is drawn from a study of OX40 agonist ivuxolimab in advanced cancers. The wider study: Patients achieving partial responses numbered three: one hepatocellular carcinoma case and two cutaneous melanoma cases.

The CDR3 contains 15 residues. Germline lookup yields CDR1 SNHLY and CDR2 FYNNEI. Trimming pared 3 bases from V and 0 bases from J, leaving 9 bases between. On this clone itself: Its target is not known.

Only in-frame clones appear in the TCRdb table, and some are missing; sequencing was by immunoSEQ multiplex PCR. In the table there are over 30,000 clones, 85% to 95% of which are singletons. Study outcomes and limitations: Dosing at 0.1 to 3.0 mg/kg was accompanied by clonal expansion of CD4+ and CD8+ blood T cells by week 6. Among patients with partial responses at 0.1-3.0 mg/kg, clonal expansion was among the lowest.

Samples were taken at baseline and on day 1 of cycles 4 and 7. The sequence was obtained from an adult with an advanced solid tumor such as melanoma, head and neck, liver or kidney cancer. The sample in question was CD4+ or CD8+ T cells sorted from blood, obtained in a trial of the OX40 agonist ivuxolimab. V and J are TRBV2 and TRBJ1-3; D gene unclear. The CDR3 nucleotides read TGTGCCAGCAGTGAGCAGCGATTCTCTGGAAACACCATATATTTT. This encodes CASSEQRFSGNTIYF.